Sequencing of this T cell receptor (beta chain) was carried out in a study of blood T cell repertoires in COVID-19 (TCRdb year 2020). Background on the whole study: The collaborator samples originated in the United States, Italy and Spain and spanned the acute and convalescent phases of COVID-19. The repertoires were made available in a free public database intended to serve as a resource for research on the immune response to SARS-CoV-2. Where available, HLA class I and class II types were taken from metadata supplied by the sample provider and were not determined by assay-based typing. The prospective study material was composed of cDNA or gDNA derived from T cells, B-cell-depleted T cells, or PBMCs. Nearly every sample came with metadata listing a de-identified subject ID, COVID-19 status, age in years and sex. Deeply sampled blood TCRbeta repertoires from subjects exposed to, actively infected with, or recovered from COVID-19 were included in the dataset. Samples were obtained from the ongoing ImmuneRACE study (first 160 participants) and from over a thousand subjects provided by 6 global collaborators. Overall study results and their limits: Clinical and demographic metadata were provided uncurated, with the amount varying by source and participant.

Enrolling through a virtual design, the prospective study's participants ranged in age from roughly 18 to 100 years and lived across 20 to 30 United States geographic areas. Cohort assignment in the prospective study relied on participant-reported clinical history from a screening survey and a study questionnaire. Each participant in the prospective study had whole blood, serum and a nasopharyngeal or oropharyngeal swab collected by mobile phlebotomists. Over an approximately 2-month period, participants in the prospective study had the option of providing additional blood draws and questionnaires. Before DNA extraction, prospective study blood samples were shipped either frozen or at room temperature. As concerns this clone: Its binding antigen is unknown. Base qualities are not provided; no much larger clone lies one nucleotide away.

The immunoSEQ Assay, a bias-controlled multiplex PCR, was used to amplify TCRbeta CDR3 regions from genomic DNA. The study's own analysis went as follows. Within the assay, amplification of reference gene primers was used to estimate how many nucleated cells each sample contained. Sequence reads were collapsed and filtered to measure the absolute abundance of every unique TCRbeta CDR3 rearrangement. Productive Simpson clonality was computed per sample as the square root of Simpson's diversity index over productive rearrangements. Sourced from immuneACCESS, this table was stored by TCRdb with only in-frame sequences that have V and J called. A share of the clones is absent; for the studies checked, an unresolved V gene accounts for under half, and the remainder has no known explanation. V and J calls and clone size are copied from that table; D and trimming were computed from the DNA. This sample lists 380,000 or so clones; approximately 91% were detected once. The biggest ten clones account for 2% to 2.5% of the sample.

Relative to germline, V is missing 1 base and J is missing 5 bases, with 3 bases of the junction outside any gene match. CDR1 and CDR2, looked up from the germline V gene (reference sequence), are SEHNR and FQNEAQ. The CDR3 spans 15 residues, from the cysteine through the phenylalanine. Just CDR3 DNA is preserved here, 45 bases in frame from base 1. The specimen sequenced was PBMCs or T cells enriched from blood (not recorded which). Recombination linked TRBV7-9 to TRBJ1-4; 8 bases in the junction line up with TRBD1. The source is a woman in her thirties or forties with acute COVID-19. The CDR3 region: CASSLETGVNEKLFF. In nucleotide form, the sequence is TGTGCCAGCAGCTTAGAGACAGGGGTCAATGAAAAACTGTTTTTT.